This TCR beta chain was sequenced during a study of regulatory T cells in long-lasting Graves disease. Whole-study results and caveats: Whereas about a thousand public clonotypes were shared by new patients, persistent patients shared more, at 2,500 to 3,500. Persistent disease preferred TRBV28, TRBJ1-2 and TRBJ2-5.

This CDR3 is built from 14 residues. Germline CDR1 MDHEN, CDR2 SYDVKM. V trimming: 4 bases; J trimming: 7 bases; junction bases outside the gene matches: 3. Remarks on this clonotype: As yet, its antigen is unknown.

Researchers made TCR beta libraries by using iRepertoire HTBI primers and running Arm-PCR on CDR3 regions. TCRdb re-analysed the multiplex PCR reads in MiXCR, keeping a single row per CDR3 protein. The sample has 680,000 or so distinct CDR3 sequences, roughly 16% seen once; the top ten hold about 18%. Time point given: newly diagnosed GD, antithyroid drugs for less than 3 months. TCR sequences were obtained from RNA taken from PBMCs. Separately, the same data were catalogued under a study of T cells in Graves' hyperthyroidism and ophthalmopathy. From that paper: Stable Graves' hyperthyroidism denoted no ophthalmopathy progression over 18 months. Most clonotypes that expanded in the thyroid above 0.001 also showed up in blood.

Sequencing used peripheral blood mononuclear cells (PBMCs), obtained at new diagnosis, from a patient treated with antithyroid drugs. The sequence came from a woman younger than 45 with Graves disease. The V and J genes are TRBV28 and TRBJ2-1; 11 bases fit TRBD1. CDR3 nucleotides: TGTGCCAGCAGTTGGGACAGGGGGGGGAATGAGCAGTTCTTC. It translates to CASSWDRGGNEQFF.